The clone carrying this T cell receptor (beta chain) was recorded a few times. Its antigen is still unknown. V shed 1 base and J 0 bases; nucleotides not matched to a gene: 1. Germline assignment: CDR1 SGHAT and CDR2 FQNNGV. The CDR3 extends over 15 amino acids. This sample is part of a study of early T cells in non-severe SARS-CoV-2 infection. Across the whole study: The study sequenced bulk RNA from unsorted whole blood, with chains unpaired.

Unique molecular identifier tags were affixed to discrete cDNA molecules. MiXCR, run by TCRdb on the 5' RACE reads, gives a single entry per CDR3 protein. The sample holds tens of thousands of distinct CDR3 sequences, more than 10% seen once. Findings of the study overall: Reliance on VDJdb matching favored anti-spike CD8 responses; private and CD4 specificities were missed.

This chain joins TRBV11-2 and TRBJ2-5, with 8 bases fitting TRBD2. This receptor was obtained from an adult who was a healthcare worker with PCR-confirmed SARS-CoV-2 infection or an uninfected control (not recorded which). Sample: whole blood. The CDR3 DNA sequence: TGTGCCAGCAGCTTAGGACTAGCGTACCAAGAGACCCAGTACTTC. Its translation is CASSLGLAYQETQYF. Variable domain in full (rest from reference TRBV11-2 and TRBJ2-5): EAGVAQSPRYKIIEKRQSVAFWCNPISGHATLYWYQQILGQGPKLLIQFQNNGVVDDSQLPKDRFSAERLKGVDSTLKIQPAKLEDSAVYLCASSLGLAYQETQYFGPGTRLLVL.